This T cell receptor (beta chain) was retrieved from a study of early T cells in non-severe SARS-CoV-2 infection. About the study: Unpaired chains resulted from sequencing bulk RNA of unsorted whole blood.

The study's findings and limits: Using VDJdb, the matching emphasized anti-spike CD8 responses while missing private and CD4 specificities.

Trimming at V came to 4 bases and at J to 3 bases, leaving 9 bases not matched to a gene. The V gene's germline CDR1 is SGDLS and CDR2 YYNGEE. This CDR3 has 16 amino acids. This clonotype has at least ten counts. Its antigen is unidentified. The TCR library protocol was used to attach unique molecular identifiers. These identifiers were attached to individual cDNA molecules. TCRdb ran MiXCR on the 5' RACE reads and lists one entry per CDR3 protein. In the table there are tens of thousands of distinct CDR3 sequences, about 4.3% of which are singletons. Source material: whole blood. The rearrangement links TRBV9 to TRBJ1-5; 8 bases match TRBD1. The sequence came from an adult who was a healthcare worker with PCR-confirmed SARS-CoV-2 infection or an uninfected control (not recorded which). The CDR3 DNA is TGTGCCAGCAGCCCCCGGGACAGGCCCCCCAATCAGCCCCAGCATTTT. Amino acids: CASSPRDRPPNQPQHF.